This is a list of T cell receptor beta chains from one sample in a study of spatial heterogeneity in lung cancer. Each CDR3 protein gets one entry after TCRdb re-called the 5' RACE reads with MiXCR. The sample lists tens of thousands of distinct CDR3 sequences; around 13% were seen once. Material: PBMCs, obtained at surgery. These receptors were taken from a male donor with early-stage non-small cell lung cancer. Both conserved end residues are part of each CDR3. Fields, in order: D gene, J gene, V gene, clone size, CDR3 protein, CDR3 DNA. D genes are given only for firm matches. Where a row states a size, it is once, few, many or the class of an expanded clone; other rows omit it.

>-|TRBJ1-5|TRBV7-2|many
CASSLAGGTGQPQHF
TGTGCCAGCAGCTTAGCTGGGGGGACGGGACAGCCCCAGCATTTT
>-|TRBJ1-5|TRBV6-2/TRBV6-3|many
CASRKSGSQPQHF
TGTGCCAGCAGGAAGTCAGGGAGCCAGCCCCAGCATTTT
>-|TRBJ2-1|TRBV11-3|few
CASSPIAGEQFF
TGTGCCAGCAGCCCCATCGCGGGAGAGCAGTTCTTC
>-|TRBJ2-2|TRBV7-2|few
CASSADSSGELFF
TGTGCCAGCAGCGCCGACTCGAGCGGGGAGCTGTTTTTT
>-|TRBJ1-1|TRBV20-1|-
CSASWAGAGTEAFF
TGCAGTGCTAGTTGGGCAGGGGCAGGGACTGAAGCTTTCTTT
>-|TRBJ1-2|TRBV2|-
CASSALTGPVYGYTF
TGTGCCAGCAGCGCTCTTACAGGCCCCGTCTATGGCTACACCTTC
>-|TRBJ2-7|TRBV5-5|-
CASSLRQQVTYEQYF
TGTGCCAGCAGCTTGAGACAGCAAGTGACCTACGAGCAGTACTTC
>TRBD2|TRBJ2-3|TRBV5-1|few
CASSSGRGGTQYF
TGCGCCAGCAGCTCCGGACGGGGGGGTACGCAGTATTTT
>TRBD1|TRBJ2-7|TRBV10-3|-
CAIRTDRGPGEQYF
TGTGCCATCCGAACCGACAGGGGGCCAGGAGAGCAGTACTTC
>-|TRBJ2-1|TRBV11-2|many
CASSLGGEQFF
TGTGCCAGCAGCTTAGGCGGTGAGCAGTTCTTC
>-|TRBJ1-2|TRBV7-2|many
CASAGPAQGYTF
TGTGCCAGCGCAGGTCCCGCACAGGGCTACACCTTC
>-|TRBJ2-2|TRBV27|-
CASSTNGASNTGELFF
TGTGCCAGCAGTACGAACGGGGCTTCGAACACCGGGGAGCTGTTTTTT
>TRBD1|TRBJ1-5|TRBV19|many
CASTQGTVSNQPQHF
TGTGCCAGTACCCAAGGGACAGTTAGCAATCAGCCCCAGCATTTT
>-|TRBJ2-7|TRBV7-9|few
CASSKTGIEKSYEQYF
TGTGCCAGCAGCAAAACAGGGATCGAAAAATCCTACGAGCAGTACTTC
>-|TRBJ2-4|TRBV5-6|-
CASSLLGRAKNIQYF
TGTGCCAGCAGCTTACTTGGACGGGCCAAAAACATTCAGTACTTC
>-|TRBJ1-1|TRBV18|-
CASSPKSTDEAFF
TGTGCCAGCTCACCAAAGAGCACGGACGAAGCTTTCTTT
>TRBD2|TRBJ2-5|TRBV5-1|many
CASSGSGGPETQYF
TGCGCCAGCAGCGGTAGCGGGGGGCCCGAGACCCAGTACTTC
>-|TRBJ2-3|TRBV20-1|few
CSAPPENTQYF
TGCAGTGCCCCTCCAGAAAATACGCAGTATTTT
>-|TRBJ2-7|TRBV2|many
CASSARTGPYEQYF
TGTGCCAGCAGCGCCCGGACGGGCCCCTACGAGCAGTACTTC
>-|TRBJ1-2|TRBV6-5|-
CASSYSQGQGGGYTF
TGTGCCAGCAGTTACTCGCAAGGGCAGGGAGGCGGCTACACCTTC
>TRBD2|TRBJ2-7|TRBV20-1|few
CSASSAGDAEQYF
TGCAGTGCTAGCAGTGCGGGAGATGCCGAGCAGTACTTC
>-|TRBJ1-6|TRBV7-9|few
CASSYRTEDSPLHF
TGTGCCAGCAGCTATCGGACAGAGGATTCACCCCTCCACTTT
>-|TRBJ2-5|TRBV7-2|many
CASSSGPQETQYF
TGTGCCAGCAGCTCGGGACCGCAAGAGACCCAGTACTTC
>-|TRBJ2-3|TRBV2|-
CASSELRPAADTQYF
TGTGCCAGCAGTGAGTTGAGACCAGCAGCAGATACGCAGTATTTT
>TRBD1|TRBJ1-1|TRBV10-3|few
CAITAGTENAEAFF
TGTGCCATCACCGCCGGGACAGAGAACGCTGAAGCTTTCTTT